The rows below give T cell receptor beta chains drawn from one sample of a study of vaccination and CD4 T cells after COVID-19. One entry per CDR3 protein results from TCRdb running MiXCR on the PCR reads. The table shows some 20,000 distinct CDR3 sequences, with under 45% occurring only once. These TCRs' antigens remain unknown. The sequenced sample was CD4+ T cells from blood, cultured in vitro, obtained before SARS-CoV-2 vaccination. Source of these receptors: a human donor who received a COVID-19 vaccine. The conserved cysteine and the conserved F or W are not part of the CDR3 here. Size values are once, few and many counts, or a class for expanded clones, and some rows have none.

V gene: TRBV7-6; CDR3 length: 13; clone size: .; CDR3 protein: ASSLGPDTYYGYT
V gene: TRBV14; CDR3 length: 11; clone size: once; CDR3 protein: ASSQGRGRLQY
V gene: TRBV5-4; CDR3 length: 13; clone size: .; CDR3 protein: ASSPTGVGGYGYT
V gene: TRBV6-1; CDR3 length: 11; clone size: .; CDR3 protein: ASRRALNTEAF
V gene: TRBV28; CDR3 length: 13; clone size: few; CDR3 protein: ASSPMAGRSYEQY
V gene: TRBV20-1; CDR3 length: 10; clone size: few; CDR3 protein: SVTDRNTEAF
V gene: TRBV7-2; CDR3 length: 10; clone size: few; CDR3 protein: ASSLWGDTQY
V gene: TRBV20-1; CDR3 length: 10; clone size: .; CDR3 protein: SARYPQETQY
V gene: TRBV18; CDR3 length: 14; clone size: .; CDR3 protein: ASSPPGQALNTEAF
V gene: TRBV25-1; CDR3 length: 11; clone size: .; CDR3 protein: ASSGGVSQPQH
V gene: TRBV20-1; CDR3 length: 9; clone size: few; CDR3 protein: SASRESTQY
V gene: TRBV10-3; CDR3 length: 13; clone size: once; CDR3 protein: AIKPSGQFNTEAF
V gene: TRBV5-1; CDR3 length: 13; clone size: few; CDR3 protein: ASSLASGRGETQY
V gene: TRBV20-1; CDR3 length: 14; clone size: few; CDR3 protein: SARDGGGTGNSPLH
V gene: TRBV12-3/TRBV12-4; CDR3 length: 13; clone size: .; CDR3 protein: ASSDLDRENTEAF
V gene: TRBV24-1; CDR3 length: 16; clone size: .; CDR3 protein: ATSPAGTGYSGANVLT
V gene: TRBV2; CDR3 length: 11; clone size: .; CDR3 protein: ASSGQGDQPQH
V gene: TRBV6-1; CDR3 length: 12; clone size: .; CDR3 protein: ASSSRTGEETQY
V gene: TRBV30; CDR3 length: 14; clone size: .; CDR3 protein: AWRGNAGGHNSPLH
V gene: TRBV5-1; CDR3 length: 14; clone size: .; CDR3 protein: ASSLEAGGNTGELF
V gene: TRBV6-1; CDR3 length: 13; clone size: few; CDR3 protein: ASSQLDIQGTEAF
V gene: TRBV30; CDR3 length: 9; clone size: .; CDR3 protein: AWTSGGGYT
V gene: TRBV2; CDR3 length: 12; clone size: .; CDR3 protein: ASSPGTGDYGYT
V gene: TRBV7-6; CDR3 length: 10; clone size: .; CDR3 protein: ASSLMNEKLF
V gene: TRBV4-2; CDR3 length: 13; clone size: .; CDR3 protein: ASSLGRRLNYGYT
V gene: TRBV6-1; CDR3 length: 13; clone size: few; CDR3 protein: ASRHPNRGNAEAF
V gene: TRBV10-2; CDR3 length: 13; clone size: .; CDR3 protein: ASLDPGTRNYGYT
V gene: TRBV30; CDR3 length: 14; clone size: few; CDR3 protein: AWSSGRGSNNYGYT
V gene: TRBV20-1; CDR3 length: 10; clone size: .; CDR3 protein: SGRTGNTEAF
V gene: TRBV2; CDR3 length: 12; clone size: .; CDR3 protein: ASSGSGTKETQY
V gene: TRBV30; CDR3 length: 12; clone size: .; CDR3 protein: AWSNPGITGELF
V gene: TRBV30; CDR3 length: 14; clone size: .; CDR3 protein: AWTHGYGSGDEKLF
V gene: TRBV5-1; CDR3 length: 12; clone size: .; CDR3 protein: ASSGGTSEETQY
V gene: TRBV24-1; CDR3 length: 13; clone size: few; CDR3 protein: ATSDSGLGQETQY
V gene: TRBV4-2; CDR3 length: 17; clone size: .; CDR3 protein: ASSQEGGLAGGRYNEQF
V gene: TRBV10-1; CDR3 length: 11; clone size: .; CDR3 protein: ASSVKQNSPLH
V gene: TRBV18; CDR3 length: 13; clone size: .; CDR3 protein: ASSPPAGSHQPQH
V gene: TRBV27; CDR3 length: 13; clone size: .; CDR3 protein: ASSFFSGGTNEQF
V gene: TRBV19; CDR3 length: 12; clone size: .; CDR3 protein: ASSIRGQNTEAF
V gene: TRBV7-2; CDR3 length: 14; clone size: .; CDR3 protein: ASSTIFGPATDTQY
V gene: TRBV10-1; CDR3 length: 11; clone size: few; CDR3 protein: ASSAGGAGELF
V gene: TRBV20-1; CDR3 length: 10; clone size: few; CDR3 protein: SATGTGYGYT
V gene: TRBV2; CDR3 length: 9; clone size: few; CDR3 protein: ASSQYRPGG
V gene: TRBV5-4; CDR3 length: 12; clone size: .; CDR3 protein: ASSLRFGNYGYT
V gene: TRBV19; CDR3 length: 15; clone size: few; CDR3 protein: ASSSGTGGRGNQPQH
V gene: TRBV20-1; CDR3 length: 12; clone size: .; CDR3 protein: SAYRAAGNQPQH